Presented here are 24 T cell receptor beta chains from one specimen sequenced in a study of blood T cell repertoires in COVID-19. Profiled with immunoSEQ multiplex PCR; TCRdb holds only in-frame clones, not every one. The table shows more than 450,000 clones, with roughly 87% occurring only once. The sequencing input was PBMCs or T cells enriched from blood (not recorded which). The receptors were sampled from a woman in her late teens or twenties who had recovered from COVID-19.

As DNA, the CDR3 is TGTGCCAGCAGCTATGCCGGGGGGGACCATGAGCAGTTCTTC. It specifies CASSYAGGDHEQFF. The chain recombines TRBV5-6 with TRBJ2-1; 8 nucleotides agree with TRBD2. Germline CDR1 SGHDT, CDR2 YYEEEE. This CDR3 region has 14 residues. J gave up 8 bases and V 3 bases, and 7 bases lay outside the gene matches.

This sequence joins TRBV27 and TRBJ1-5; D gene unclear. The germline CDR1 and CDR2 sequences are MNHEY and SMNVEV (reference sequence). The V and J ends lost 6 bases and 7 bases respectively, with 10 bases between them. The CDR3 contains 12 residues. CDR3 sequence reads: CASRLFGQPQHF. CDR3 DNA sequence: TGTGCCAGCAGACTTTTCGGGCAGCCCCAGCATTTT.

The genes are TRBV5-6 and TRBJ2-7; a weak D match, TRBD1 (6 bases). There are 13 residues in the CDR3. Germline V lookup: CDR1 SGHDT, CDR2 YYEEEE. Deletions cut 2 bases from V and 2 bases from J, with 8 bases between. The chain's CDR3 is CASSFGQPYEQYF. The CDR3 DNA sequence: TGTGCCAGCAGCTTTGGACAGCCCTACGAGCAGTACTTC.

The chain couples TRBV4-1 to TRBJ1-2, with D perhaps TRBD1 (5 bases). V lost 3 bases to trimming and J lost 8 bases, with 25 bases between them. CDR1 and CDR2 (germline): MGHRA, YSYEKL. The CDR3 is 17 residues long. Here the CDR3 DNA reads TGCGCCAGCAGCCAGGCGCCGAACATGGGAAGGGGTGAGGGCTACACCTTC. It encodes CASSQAPNMGRGEGYTF.

The chain uses TRBV5-4 and TRBJ1-1; D not resolved. The CDR3 is 15 residues long. The germline CDR1 and CDR2 sequences are SGHNT and YYREEE (reference sequence). V shed 6 bases and J shed 3 bases, with 18 bases lying between them. DNA of the CDR3: TGTGCCAGCACCCGGGAGGTCGATACAGACACTGAAGCTTTCTTT. Translation: CASTREVDTDTEAFF.

This rearrangement joins TRBV2 to TRBJ1-1, with D perhaps matching TRBD1 (5 bases). Germline V CDR1 and CDR2: SNHLY, FYNNEI. V was trimmed by 4 bases and J by 5 bases, leaving 11 bases between them. The CDR3 runs 13 residues. The CDR3 reads CASSGGGRTEAFF. Here the CDR3 DNA reads TGTGCCAGCAGTGGGGGGGGGAGGACTGAAGCTTTCTTT.

The chain links TRBV5-5 to TRBJ2-1; 8 positions agree with TRBD2. V dropped 0 bases and J dropped 2; count of bases not matched to a gene: 4. CDR1 is SGHKS and CDR2 is YYEKEE in the germline V gene (reference sequence). This CDR3 has 16 amino acids. CDR3 region: CASSLDLGGAYNEQFF. CDR3 DNA: TGTGCCAGCAGCTTGGATCTCGGGGGGGCCTACAATGAGCAGTTCTTC.

This clone was seen a single time. The chain uses TRBV12-5 and TRBJ2-7; 7 bases are a match to TRBD1. CDR1 LGHNT and CDR2 FRNRAP come from the germline V gene. The CDR3 has 14 residues. J lost 4 bases, V lost 7 bases, and 10 bases had no gene match. The CDR3 nucleotides are TGTGCTAGTGACGATGGGACAGATAGTTACGAGCAGTACTTC. This gives the protein CASDDGTDSYEQYF.

The chain is built from TRBV10-3 and TRBJ1-1; 8 bases map to TRBD1. The germline V gene encodes CDR1 ENHRY and CDR2 SYGVKD. CDR3 length: 14 amino acids. Trimming took 8 bases from V and 4 from J; bases not matched to a gene: 9. In DNA form, the CDR3 reads TGTGCCATCTCCCGGACAGGGCTGGGCACTGAAGCTTTCTTT. Amino acids: CAISRTGLGTEAFF.

Here the CDR3 reads CASSYPLEPQHF. Written as DNA, the CDR3 is TGTGCCAGCAGTTACCCCCTCGAGCCCCAGCATTTT. This rearrangement joins TRBV6-5 to TRBJ1-5; D is ambiguous. CDR1 and CDR2 from the germline V gene are MNHEY and SVGAGI. The CDR3 is 12 amino acids. V was trimmed by 2 bases and J by 8 bases, leaving 7 bases between them.

This clone was seen a handful of times. The rearrangement links TRBV28 to TRBJ1-4; 7 bases line up with TRBD1. V trimming: 6 bases; J trimming: 9 bases; junction bases outside the gene matches: 10. The length of the CDR3 is 14 residues. Germline CDR1 and CDR2: MDHEN and SYDVKM. The CDR3 here is CASSLRQGGKKLFF. CDR3 DNA sequence: TGTGCCAGCAGCCTGCGCCAGGGGGGTAAAAAACTGTTTTTT.

The rearrangement joins TRBV28 to TRBJ2-1, with D perhaps TRBD1 (6 bases). CDR3 length: 11 residues. Germline V CDR1 and CDR2: MDHEN, SYDVKM. Trimming removed 9 bases from V and 7 bases from J, with 10 bases in between. CDR3: CASTTGNEQFF. DNA of the CDR3: TGTGCCAGTACTACAGGGAATGAGCAGTTCTTC.

This chain connects TRBV5-1 to TRBJ2-5, with 9 nucleotides matching TRBD1. The trim removed 7 bases at V and 5 bases at J, leaving 9 bases unmatched. The germline V gene has CDR1 SGHRS and CDR2 YFSETQ. This CDR3 is built from 14 residues. The CDR3 loop is CASGYRGQGETQYF. CDR3 bases: TGCGCCAGCGGATACAGGGGGCAGGGTGAGACCCAGTACTTC.

The V call is TRBV12-5, the J call TRBJ1-2; no reliable D call. Germline CDR1 LGHNT, CDR2 FRNRAP. V was trimmed by 0 bases and J by 0 bases, leaving 17 bases between them. The CDR3 consists of 18 residues. CDR3 DNA: TGTGCTAGTGGTTTGGTACCTTTCCGGAGGAGCTCTAACTATGGCTACACCTTC. Protein product: CASGLVPFRRSSNYGYTF. The variable domain in full, completed from reference TRBV12-5 and TRBJ1-2, reads DARVTQTPRHKVTEMGQEVTMRCQPILGHNTVFWYRQTMMQGLELLAYFRNRAPLDDSGMPKDRFSAEMPDATLATLKIQPSEPRDSAVYFCASGLVPFRRSSNYGYTFGSGTRLTVV.

CDR3 sequence: CASSLASRLDTQYF. The DNA of the CDR3 is TGTGCCAGCAGCTTAGCCTCCCGACTAGATACGCAGTATTTT. The V gene is TRBV11-3, the J gene TRBJ2-3; D is unresolved. The V and J ends lost 1 base and 5 bases respectively, with 10 bases between them. The germline V gene has CDR1 SGHNT and CDR2 YENEEA. The CDR3 consists of 14 residues.

The chain couples TRBV2 to TRBJ2-1, with D possibly matching TRBD2 (5 bases). Trimming took 3 bases from V and 10 from J, leaving 13 bases between them. Germline CDR1 and CDR2: SNHLY and FYNNEI. This CDR3 comprises 13 residues. CDR3 DNA: TGTGCCAGCAGTGAGTCCCGATGGGAGGAGCAGTTCTTC. This gives the protein CASSESRWEEQFF.

The chain recombines TRBV9 with TRBJ1-6; a possible D gene is TRBD1 (6 bases). V was cut by 2 bases and J by 9 bases, with 12 bases left in between. This CDR3 comprises 14 residues. Per the germline V gene, CDR1 is SGDLS and CDR2 is YYNGEE. CDR3 nucleotide sequence: TGTGCCAGCAGCGTCTCAGGGGAGGGTTCACCCCTCCACTTT. The encoded protein is CASSVSGEGSPLHF.

V is TRBV12-5 and J is TRBJ1-5; 8 nucleotides align to TRBD1. Germline CDR1 is LGHNT and CDR2 is FRNRAP. With V trimmed by 2 bases and J by 1 base, 10 bases remained unmatched. The CDR3 length is 18 residues. CDR3 in DNA: TGTGCTAGTGGTTTGTCCCGGACAGGGCTAGGAAGCAATCAGCCCCAGCATTTT. This encodes CASGLSRTGLGSNQPQHF. The full variable domain, in which reference TRBV12-5 and TRBJ1-5 provide the parts outside the CDR3, is DARVTQTPRHKVTEMGQEVTMRCQPILGHNTVFWYRQTMMQGLELLAYFRNRAPLDDSGMPKDRFSAEMPDATLATLKIQPSEPRDSAVYFCASGLSRTGLGSNQPQHFGDGTRLSIL.

The gene calls are TRBV4-1 and TRBJ1-1, with D possibly matching TRBD1 (6 bases). This CDR3 has 15 residues. Germline V gene data show CDR1 as MGHRA and CDR2 as YSYEKL. Trimming left V 0 bases short and J 1 base short, with 9 bases between. The CDR3 region is CASSQERGSNTEAFF. CDR3 DNA sequence: TGCGCCAGCAGCCAAGAAAGGGGGTCGAACACTGAAGCTTTCTTT.

The rearrangement uses TRBV11-2 and TRBJ1-1, with 7 bases aligning to TRBD1. This CDR3 has 15 residues. Germline V lookup: CDR1 SGHAT, CDR2 FQNNGV. J gave up 6 bases and V 4 bases, and 11 bases lay outside the gene matches. CDR3 sequence: CASSSPRDSLPEAFF. For the CDR3, the DNA is TGTGCCAGCAGCTCGCCTCGGGACAGTCTCCCTGAAGCTTTCTTT. The entire variable domain, with the rest obtained from reference TRBV11-2 and TRBJ1-1, is as follows: EAGVAQSPRYKIIEKRQSVAFWCNPISGHATLYWYQQILGQGPKLLIQFQNNGVVDDSQLPKDRFSAERLKGVDSTLKIQPAKLEDSAVYLCASSSPRDSLPEAFFGQGTRLTVV.

This clone was picked up one time. The V and J genes are TRBV9 and TRBJ2-5, with a possible D match to TRBD2 (7 bases). Deletions cut 6 bases from V and 7 bases from J, with 19 bases between. The CDR3 is 14 amino acids. CDR1 and CDR2 from the germline V gene are SGDLS and YYNGEE. The CDR3 is CASNRGGAERTQYF. Here the CDR3 DNA reads TGTGCCAGCAATAGGGGGGGGGCCGAGCGGACCCAGTACTTC.

This rearrangement joins TRBV27 to TRBJ2-2; D is perhaps TRBD2 (6 bases). The CDR3 consists of 13 residues. Germline assignment: CDR1 MNHEY and CDR2 SMNVEV (reference sequence). Trimming removed 0 bases from V and 7 bases from J, with 6 bases in between. The CDR3 DNA sequence: TGTGCCAGCAGTTTATCGCGGGACGGGGAGCTGTTTTTT. Protein: CASSLSRDGELFF.

The V call is TRBV5-1, the J call TRBJ1-1, with 11 positions matching TRBD1. From germline, CDR1 is SGHRS and CDR2 YFSETQ. V lost 0 bases, J lost 7 bases, and 8 bases stayed unmatched. The CDR3 contains 16 residues. The CDR3 spells CASSLALRDRGFEAFF. CDR3 nucleotides: TGCGCCAGCAGCTTGGCCCTCCGGGACAGGGGGTTTGAAGCTTTCTTT.

This chain joins TRBV12-3 or TRBV12-4 and TRBJ1-2; no firm D call. Between the trimmed V and J ends, which lost 3 bases and 8 bases, there was a span of 10 bases. The CDR3 consists of 12 residues. The DNA for the CDR3 is TGTGCCAGCAGTTTCGGGGTTTTGGGCTACACCTTC. Translating it yields CASSFGVLGYTF.